The T cell receptor delta chain under discussion was sequenced for a study of gamma-delta T cells after stem cell transplantation. CDR3 length: 18 amino acids. With V trimmed by 3 bases and J by 0 bases, 11 bases remained unmatched. Germline lookup yields CDR1 GEAIGNYY and CDR2 EKD. TCRdb called clones anew from the RT-PCR reads with CATT. The sample has over 8,500 delta-chain clones, 1% to 1.5% seen once. This TCR was sampled from a human donor. It is not recorded whose cells these are; they may come from a transplant donor. This chain joins TRDV2 and TRDJ1; 11 positions match TRDD3. The sequenced sample was gamma-delta T cells. CDR3 in DNA: TGTGCCTGTGACCCTGTACTGGGGGATAAGGTGGACACCGATAAACTCATCTTT. Translation gives CACDPVLGDKVDTDKLIF.